This T cell receptor beta chain was sequenced for a study of blood T cell repertoires in COVID-19. The J segment lost 6 bases and the V segment lost 10 bases, leaving 11 bases of the junction unmatched. The CDR3 runs to 13 residues. The repertoire was sequenced with immunoSEQ multiplex PCR; TCRdb's copy has only in-frame clones and lacks some. The sample shows approximately 220,000 clones, 70% to 90% of them seen only once. The sequencing sample was made of peripheral blood. V gene TRBV12-3 or TRBV12-4 combines with J gene TRBJ1-2; 7 nucleotides line up with TRBD1. This sequence was found in a man in his fifties or sixties who had recovered from COVID-19. The CDR3 DNA follows: TGTGCCACCTACAGGGGTGAGAACAATGGCTACACCTTC. It translates to CATYRGENNGYTF.